Each of the 21 T cell receptor beta chains below was sequenced from the same sample in a study of PD-L1 blockade in urothelial cancer. Time point given: peripheral blood 6 weeks after treatment start. This table comes from immunoSEQ multiplex PCR, and its TCRdb copy is limited to in-frame clones, with some not included. The sample holds around 40,000 clones, around 83% seen once. The source was PBMCs, collected around atezolizumab (anti-PD-L1) treatment. The receptors derive from a man aged 65 to 79 with urothelial cancer.

The V gene is TRBV27, the J gene TRBJ2-3; no clear D. V was trimmed by 6 bases and J by 4 bases, leaving 20 bases between them. The CDR3 runs to 16 residues. CDR1 and CDR2 (germline): MNHEY, SMNVEV (reference sequence). The CDR3 loop reads CASSPFYVARADTQYF. CDR3 sequence (DNA): TGTGCCAGCAGCCCGTTCTACGTAGCACGGGCAGATACGCAGTATTTT.

The rearrangement joins TRBV5-1 to TRBJ2-2, with 9 bases fitting TRBD1. The CDR3 runs to 14 residues. The J segment lost 5 bases and the V segment lost 4 bases, leaving 3 bases of the junction unmatched. Germline V gives CDR1 SGHRS, CDR2 YFSETQ. CDR3 bases: TGCGCCAGCAGCATACAGGGGGCTACCGGGGAGCTGTTTTTT. It codes for CASSIQGATGELFF.

The chain uses TRBV6-6 and TRBJ1-2; 7 nucleotides align to TRBD1. CDR1 and CDR2 from the germline V gene are MNHNY and SVGAGI (reference sequence). CDR3 length: 14 residues. Trimming cost V 9 bases and J 12 bases; bases outside gene matches: 19. The CDR3 DNA is TGTGCCAGTTCAAGTGGAGACAGGGATCGAGGTCACACCTTC. This gives the protein CASSSGDRDRGHTF.

The chain uses TRBV5-1 and TRBJ2-1; perhaps TRBD2 as D (5 bases). The ends were cut back, 4 bases at V and 9 bases at J, with 8 bases in the middle. The CDR3 runs to 11 residues. CDR1 and CDR2 (germline): SGHRS, YFSETQ. CDR3 sequence: CASSLGAEQFF. CDR3 in DNA: TGCGCCAGCAGCCTGGGAGCTGAGCAGTTCTTC.

The gene calls are TRBV5-5 and TRBJ2-7, with no clear D. V was trimmed by 1 base and J by 3 bases, leaving 5 bases between them. The V gene's germline CDR1 is SGHKS and CDR2 YYEKEE (reference sequence). The CDR3 consists of 12 residues. This chain's CDR3 is CASSLNGYEQYF. The DNA of the CDR3 is TGTGCCAGCAGCTTGAACGGCTACGAGCAGTACTTC.

The chain joins TRBV15 to TRBJ1-4; TRBD1 matches at 8 bases. The CDR3 is 14 residues long. The germline V gene encodes CDR1 LNHNV and CDR2 YYDKDF (reference sequence). With V trimmed by 3 bases and J by 8 bases, 5 bases remained unmatched. In DNA, the CDR3 is TGTGCCACCAGCAGGGGACAGGAGAGGGAAAAACTGTTTTTT. Translation gives CATSRGQEREKLFF.

This clone was recorded only once. The chain couples TRBV18 to TRBJ2-1; 10 bases map to TRBD2. With V trimmed by 3 bases and J by 1 base, 9 bases remained unmatched. CDR3 size: 18 residues. Germline values: CDR1 KGHSH, CDR2 LQKENI. The CDR3 spells CASSPRGTSELSYNEQFF. The CDR3 region has the DNA TGTGCCAGCTCACCGCGAGGGACTAGCGAATTGTCCTACAATGAGCAGTTCTTC.

This chain links TRBV19 with TRBJ2-1; no reliable D call. The CDR3 has 15 amino acids. CDR1 is LNHDA and CDR2 is SQIVND in the germline V gene (reference sequence). V was trimmed by 3 bases and J by 0 bases, leaving 9 bases between them. CDR3 protein: CASSIQESSYNEQFF. CDR3 in DNA: TGTGCCAGTAGTATCCAGGAAAGCTCCTACAATGAGCAGTTCTTC.

The chain recombines TRBV11-2 with TRBJ2-7; 7 nucleotides align to TRBD2. Germline CDR1 SGHAT, CDR2 FQNNGV. With 5 bases clipped from V and 1 base from J, the junction kept 5 bases outside the gene matches. The CDR3 totals 14 residues. CDR3 sequence (DNA): TGTGCCAGCAGCGGGACTACCGTTTCCTACGAGCAGTACTTC. Residues: CASSGTTVSYEQYF.

The chain combines TRBV19 with TRBJ2-3, with 7 bases that match TRBD1. Germline V gene lookup returns CDR1 LNHDA and CDR2 SQIVND (reference sequence). V shed 4 bases and J 5 bases; nucleotides not matched to a gene: 3. CDR3 size: 13 residues. This CDR3 is CASSTTGLDTQYF. The CDR3 DNA is TGTGCCAGTAGTACGACAGGGTTAGATACGCAGTATTTT.

This chain joins TRBV6-5 and TRBJ2-1, with 7 nucleotides matching TRBD1. V lost 4 bases and J lost 4; bases outside the gene matches: 4. Per the germline V gene, CDR1 is MNHEY and CDR2 is SVGAGI. This CDR3 has 14 amino acids. The CDR3 loop reads CASSFGTAYNEQFF. The CDR3 bases are TGTGCCAGCAGTTTTGGGACAGCATACAATGAGCAGTTCTTC.

CDR3 nucleotides: TGTGCCAGCACCAGAGCGGGTAGCAATCAGCCCCAGCATTTT. This codes for CASTRAGSNQPQHF. V is TRBV6-1 and J is TRBJ1-5; no definite D call. Per the germline V gene, CDR1 is MNHNS and CDR2 is SASEGT. The CDR3 contains 14 residues. The V end lost 7 bases, the J end lost 0 bases, and 10 bases lay between the germline ends.

The rearrangement links TRBV4-1 to TRBJ2-3; 7 bases are shared with TRBD1. The V and J ends lost 4 bases and 8 bases, in that order; junction bases with no gene match: 12. CDR3 length: 15 residues. CDR1 and CDR2 from the germline V gene are MGHRA and YSYEKL. The CDR3 DNA reads as TGCGCCAGCAGCCTGGGGGTTCCGGGACAGAGTACGCAGTATTTT. This translates into CASSLGVPGQSTQYF.

This clone appeared a few times. The chain combines TRBV2 with TRBJ1-5; D remains unclear. Germline V gives CDR1 SNHLY, CDR2 FYNNEI. This CDR3 is built from 13 residues. Trimming stripped 6 bases from V and 4 bases from J, with 10 bases between. CDR3 nucleotide sequence: TGTGCCAGCAGCCTAGGCCTAAATCAGCCCCAGCATTTT. Protein product: CASSLGLNQPQHF.

This CDR3 reads CASSFNPGQGADGYTF. CDR3 nucleotides: TGCGCCAGCAGCTTTAACCCGGGACAGGGGGCAGATGGCTACACCTTC. J is TRBJ1-2 and V is TRBV5-1; the match to TRBD1 covers 12 bases. Germline loops: CDR1 SGHRS, CDR2 YFSETQ. J was trimmed by 6 bases and V by 2 bases; bases with no gene match: 8. This CDR3 region has 16 residues.

This sequence joins TRBV6-4 and TRBJ1-2, with D uncertain. The CDR3 is 15 amino acids. Germline V lookup: CDR1 MRHNA, CDR2 SNTAGT. The V end was cut by 4 bases, the J end by 1 base, with 13 bases between. CDR3 DNA: TGTGCCAGCAGTGCCAACGCGGGGAGTAACTATGGCTACACCTTC. This encodes CASSANAGSNYGYTF.

The genes are TRBV29-1 and TRBJ2-7; 10 bases are shared with TRBD1. CDR1 and CDR2 (germline): SQVTM, ANQGSEA. This CDR3 is 12 amino acids long. The J segment lost 6 bases and the V segment lost 8 bases, leaving 7 bases of the junction unmatched. The CDR3 loop reads CSLRTGGGEQYF. The DNA for the CDR3 is TGCAGCTTACGGACAGGGGGTGGCGAGCAGTACTTC.

The chain combines TRBV12-5 with TRBJ1-3; 7 bases are a match to TRBD1. Unmatched junction bases numbered 10, after V lost 0 bases and J lost 2 bases. The CDR3 extends over 18 amino acids. Germline V gene data show CDR1 as LGHNT and CDR2 as FRNRAP. CDR3 residues: CASGLVREDRVTGNTIYF. The CDR3 DNA reads TGTGCTAGTGGTTTGGTGCGGGAAGACAGGGTAACTGGAAACACCATATATTTT.

The gene calls are TRBV5-1 and TRBJ1-1; 10 positions match TRBD1. V trimming: 3 bases; J trimming: 4 bases; junction bases outside the gene matches: 6. This CDR3 has 15 residues. Germline values: CDR1 SGHRS, CDR2 YFSETQ. The CDR3 region has the DNA TGCGCCAGCAGCTGGGGGGACAGGGGAGGCACTGAAGCTTTCTTT. Its protein is CASSWGDRGGTEAFF. The full variable domain, rest sourced from reference TRBV5-1 and TRBJ1-1, is KAGVTQTPRYLIKTRGQQVTLSCSPISGHRSVSWYQQTPGQGLQFLFEYFSETQRNKGNFPGRFSGRQFSNSRSEMNVSTLELGDSALYLCASSWGDRGGTEAFFGQGTRLTVV.

CDR3 in amino acids: CASSLVGRGPTNEQFF. DNA for the CDR3: TGTGCCAGCAGCTTGGTGGGCAGGGGGCCCACTAATGAGCAGTTCTTC. The J gene is TRBJ2-1, the V gene TRBV5-4, with TRBD1 matching 8 bases. The CDR3 runs to 16 residues. Germline CDR1 and CDR2: SGHNT and YYREEE (reference sequence). Losses at the gene ends were 0 bases for V and 7 bases for J; bases not matched to a gene: 9. The whole variable domain, filled in from reference TRBV5-4 and TRBJ2-1, reads ETGVTQSPTHLIKTRGQQVTLRCSSQSGHNTVSWYQQALGQGPQFIFQYYREEENGRGNFPPRFSGLQFPNYSSELNVNALELDDSALYLCASSLVGRGPTNEQFFGPGTRLTVL.

The gene calls are TRBV5-1 and TRBJ1-1, with a tentative D call TRBD1 (5 bases). V lost 2 bases and J 5 bases, leaving 13 bases between the germline ends. The CDR3 runs 14 residues. Germline V gene sequence: CDR1 SGHRS, CDR2 YFSETQ. The CDR3 nucleotides are TGCGCCAGCAGCTTATCCAACGGGGGGACTGAAGCTTTCTTT. Translation gives CASSLSNGGTEAFF. Together with reference TRBV5-1 and TRBJ1-1, the CDR3 gives the full variable domain: KAGVTQTPRYLIKTRGQQVTLSCSPISGHRSVSWYQQTPGQGLQFLFEYFSETQRNKGNFPGRFSGRQFSNSRSEMNVSTLELGDSALYLCASSLSNGGTEAFFGQGTRLTVV.